This is a list of T cell receptor beta chains from one sample in a study of blood T cell repertoires in COVID-19. Profiling relied on immunoSEQ multiplex PCR, and the TCRdb table lists in-frame clones only, not all of them. The sample lists hundreds of thousands of clones; around 90% were seen once. Specimen: peripheral blood. The receptors come from a man older than 75 with acute or convalescent COVID-19. The CDR3 runs from the conserved cysteine through the conserved F or W. A D gene is named only where the DNA matches it firmly. Clone size is not always given. Where it is, it says once, few, many or a class for expanded clones.

v_gene	d_gene	abundance	j_gene	CDR3aa	CDR3nt
TRBV11-2	-	-	TRBJ1-2	CASSRTGGGGLYGYTF	TGTGCCAGCAGCCGGACTGGGGGAGGGGGACTCTATGGCTACACCTTC
TRBV3-1/TRBV3-2	TRBD1	-	TRBJ1-5	CASSNFRDRVNQPQHF	TGTGCCAGCAGCAACTTTCGGGACAGGGTTAATCAGCCCCAGCATTTT
TRBV9	-	-	TRBJ2-2	CASSVDQGTGELFF	TGTGCCAGCAGCGTAGATCAGGGTACCGGGGAGCTGTTTTTT
TRBV28	-	-	TRBJ1-1	CASSLTRGGAEAFF	TGTGCCAGCAGTTTAACCAGAGGGGGAGCTGAAGCTTTCTTT
TRBV18	-	-	TRBJ2-4	CASSPQSVRTAKNIQYF	TGTGCCAGCTCACCACAGTCGGTTAGAACAGCCAAAAACATTCAGTACTTC
TRBV6-6	TRBD1	-	TRBJ2-1	CASSYSAGGYNEQFF	TGTGCCAGCAGTTACTCCGCAGGGGGCTACAATGAGCAGTTCTTC
TRBV28	TRBD1	-	TRBJ2-3	CASSPLPRGLKDTQYF	TGTGCCAGCAGTCCGCTACCCAGGGGGCTTAAAGATACGCAGTATTTT
TRBV7-7	TRBD1	once	TRBJ1-5	CASSTDREQGGSNQPQHF	TGTGCTAGCAGCACTGACAGGGAACAAGGAGGGAGCAATCAGCCCCAGCATTTT
TRBV11-3	TRBD2	once	TRBJ2-3	CASSPGLAVTDTQYF	TGTGCCAGCAGCCCCGGACTAGCGGTCACAGATACGCAGTATTTT
TRBV5-4	TRBD1	-	TRBJ2-1	CASSSPGTDNNEQFF	TGTGCCAGCAGCTCACCTGGGACAGACAACAATGAGCAGTTCTTC
TRBV5-1	-	-	TRBJ2-3	CASSEQTSTDTQYF	TGCGCCAGCAGCGAGCAGACTAGCACAGATACGCAGTATTTT
TRBV3-1/TRBV3-2	-	-	TRBJ2-1	CASSQDLASNEQFF	TGTGCCAGCAGCCAAGATCTAGCGAGCAATGAGCAGTTCTTC
TRBV5-8	-	-	TRBJ2-3	CASTLETGSYKGTQYF	TGTGCCAGCACCCTAGAAACAGGGAGTTATAAGGGGACGCAGTATTTT
TRBV9	-	-	TRBJ2-1	CASSRDQEGARNEQFF	TGTGCCAGCAGCCGGGATCAGGAGGGGGCGCGCAATGAGCAGTTCTTC
TRBV5-5	-	-	TRBJ1-1	CASSLNTVTEAFF	TGTGCCAGCAGCTTAAACACAGTCACTGAAGCTTTCTTT
TRBV24-1	-	-	TRBJ1-2	CATSDTRWAGYTF	TGTGCCACCAGTGATACTCGTTGGGCTGGCTACACCTTC
TRBV11-2	-	-	TRBJ2-3	CASSPGLHLDTQYF	TGTGCCAGCAGCCCGGGACTGCACTTGGATACGCAGTATTTT
TRBV4-1	TRBD2	-	TRBJ2-5	CASSQETSGGRRETQYF	TGCGCCAGCAGCCAAGAGACTAGCGGGGGGAGGAGGGAGACCCAGTACTTC
TRBV3-1/TRBV3-2	-	-	TRBJ1-1	CASRGGTEAFF	TGTGCCAGCCGAGGGGGAACTGAAGCTTTCTTT
TRBV18	-	-	TRBJ1-1	CASSPIGQNTEAFF	TGTGCCAGCTCACCTATCGGACAGAACACTGAAGCTTTCTTT
TRBV6-5	TRBD1	few	TRBJ1-5	CASSSRQGYQPQHF	TGTGCCAGCAGTTCTCGACAGGGTTATCAGCCCCAGCATTTT
TRBV7-6	TRBD2	once	TRBJ2-1	CASSTPSGGVNEQFF	TGTGCCAGCAGTACACCGAGCGGGGGGGTCAATGAGCAGTTCTTC
TRBV2	-	-	TRBJ2-7	CASSDRGSYEQYF	TGTGCCAGCAGTGACAGGGGTTCGTACGAGCAGTACTTC
TRBV6-5	TRBD1	-	TRBJ1-1	CASSFTGAHTEAFF	TGTGCCAGCAGTTTCACAGGGGCGCACACTGAAGCTTTCTTT